This record concerns one T cell receptor (beta chain) sequence. The antigen is not known. PCR primers comprised 60 Vbeta and 13 Jbeta primers. Method: immunoSEQ multiplex PCR; TCRdb's copy keeps in-frame clones and lacks some. Of roughly 200,000 clones in the sample, 70% to 90% were seen once. This record belongs to a study of cytomegalovirus exposure and HLA in healthy donors. About the research overall: HLA-typed donors were the source of about 85 million unique TCRs held in an early data release. General study points: In a later analysis, an Asian-associated ancestry cluster reportedly showed fewer N-insertions than the roughly 650-donor mean. In all likelihood, a cluster of highly shared sequence variants was a sequencing artifact.

Sequenced: PBMCs. This sequence originates from a young man in good health and CMV-seronegative.

The CDR3 DNA is TGTGCCAGCAGCTTGGGAGGCGGGGGGGTTAGAGAGACCCAGTACTTC. Protein product: CASSLGGGGVRETQYF. The chain is built from TRBV5-6 and TRBJ2-5; 9 nucleotides align to TRBD2. Germline V gene lookup returns CDR1 SGHDT and CDR2 YYEEEE. The ends lost 0 bases at V and 4 bases at J; junction bases unmatched: 7. There are 16 residues in the CDR3.